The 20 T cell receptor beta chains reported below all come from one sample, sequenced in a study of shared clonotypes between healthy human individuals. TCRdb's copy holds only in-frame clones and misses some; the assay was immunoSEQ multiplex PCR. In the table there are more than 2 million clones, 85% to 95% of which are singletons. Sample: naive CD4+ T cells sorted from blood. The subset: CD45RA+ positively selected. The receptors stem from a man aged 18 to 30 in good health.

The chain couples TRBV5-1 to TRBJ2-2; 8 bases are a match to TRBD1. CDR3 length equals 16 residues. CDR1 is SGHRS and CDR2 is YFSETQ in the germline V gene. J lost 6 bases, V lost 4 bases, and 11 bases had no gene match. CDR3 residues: CASSDYGTGSPGELFF. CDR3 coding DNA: TGCGCCAGCAGCGACTACGGGACAGGCAGCCCCGGGGAGCTGTTTTTT.

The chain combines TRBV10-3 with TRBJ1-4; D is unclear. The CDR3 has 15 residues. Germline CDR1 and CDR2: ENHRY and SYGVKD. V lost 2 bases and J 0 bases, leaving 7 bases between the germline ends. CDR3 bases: TGTGCCATCAGTGAGACAAGTACAACTAATGAAAAACTGTTTTTT. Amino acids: CAISETSTTNEKLFF.

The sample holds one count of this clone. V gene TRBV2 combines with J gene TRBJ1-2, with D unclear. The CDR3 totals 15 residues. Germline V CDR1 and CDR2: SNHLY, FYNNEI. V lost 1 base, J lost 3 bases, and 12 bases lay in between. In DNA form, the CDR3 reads TGTGCCAGCAGTGAAGTCCTATCCCATGACTATGGCTACACCTTC. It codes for CASSEVLSHDYGYTF.

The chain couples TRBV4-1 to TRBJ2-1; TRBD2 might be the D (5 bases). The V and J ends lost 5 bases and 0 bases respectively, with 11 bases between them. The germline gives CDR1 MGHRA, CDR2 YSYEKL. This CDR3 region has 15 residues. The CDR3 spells CASSSSGSSYNEQFF. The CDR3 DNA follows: TGCGCCAGCAGCTCTTCGGGGTCCTCCTACAATGAGCAGTTCTTC.

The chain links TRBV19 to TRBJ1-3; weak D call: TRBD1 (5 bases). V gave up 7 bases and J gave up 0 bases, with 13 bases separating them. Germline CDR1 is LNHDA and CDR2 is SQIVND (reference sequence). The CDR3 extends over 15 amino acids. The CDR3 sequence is CASIGWGLSGNTIYF. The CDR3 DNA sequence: TGTGCCAGTATTGGGTGGGGCCTCTCTGGAAACACCATATATTTT.

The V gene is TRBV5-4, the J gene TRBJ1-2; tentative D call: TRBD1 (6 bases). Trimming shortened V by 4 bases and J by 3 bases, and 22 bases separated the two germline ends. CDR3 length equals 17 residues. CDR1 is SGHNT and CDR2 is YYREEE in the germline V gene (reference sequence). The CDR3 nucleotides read TGTGCCAGCAGCGTAGCCCCCTCGTCGGCAGGGGACTATGGCTACACCTTC. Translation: CASSVAPSSAGDYGYTF.

The CDR3 sequence is CASSRGDSVRGEQFF. In DNA, the CDR3 is TGTGCCAGCAGCCGAGGGGACAGCGTCAGGGGGGAGCAGTTCTTC. The rearrangement links TRBV6-5 to TRBJ2-1; TRBD1 agrees at 7 bases. CDR3 length equals 15 residues. The germline CDR1 and CDR2 sequences are MNHEY and SVGAGI. V shed 6 bases and J 10 bases; nucleotides not matched to a gene: 15.

In nucleotides, the CDR3 is TGTGCCAGCAGCGAGGACACCGGGGAGCTGTTTTTT. It yields the protein CASSEDTGELFF. The chain carries TRBV6-6 and TRBJ2-2; no definite D call. The CDR3 totals 12 residues. V was pared by 6 bases and J by 3 bases, with 5 bases between. Germline V CDR1 and CDR2: MNHNY, SVGAGI (reference sequence).

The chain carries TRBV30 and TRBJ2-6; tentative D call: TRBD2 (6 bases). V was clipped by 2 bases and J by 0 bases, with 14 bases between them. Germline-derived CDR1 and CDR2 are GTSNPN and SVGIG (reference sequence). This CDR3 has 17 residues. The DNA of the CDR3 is TGTGCCTGGAGTTTGGTAGCGGTCTACTCTGGGGCCAACGTCCTGACTTTC. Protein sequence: CAWSLVAVYSGANVLTF.

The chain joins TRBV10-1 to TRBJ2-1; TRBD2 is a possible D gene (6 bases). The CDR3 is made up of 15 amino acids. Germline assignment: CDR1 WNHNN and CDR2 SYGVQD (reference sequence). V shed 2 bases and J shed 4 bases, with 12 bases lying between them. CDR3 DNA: TGCGCCAGCAGTGAGCGAGCGGGCTCGTACAATGAGCAGTTCTTC. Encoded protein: CASSERAGSYNEQFF.

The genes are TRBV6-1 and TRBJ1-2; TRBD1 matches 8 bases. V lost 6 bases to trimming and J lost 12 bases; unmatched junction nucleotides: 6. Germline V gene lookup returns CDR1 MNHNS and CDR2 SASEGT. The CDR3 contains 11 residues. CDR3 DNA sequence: TGTGCCAGCAGGGCAGGGGGCCGTCACACCTTC. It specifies CASRAGGRHTF.

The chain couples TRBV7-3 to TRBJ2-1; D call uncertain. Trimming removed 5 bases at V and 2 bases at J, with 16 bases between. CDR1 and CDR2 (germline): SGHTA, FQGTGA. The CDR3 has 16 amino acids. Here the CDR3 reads CASSPKPRATYNEQFF. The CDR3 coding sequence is TGTGCCAGCAGCCCGAAACCTAGGGCCACCTACAATGAGCAGTTCTTC.

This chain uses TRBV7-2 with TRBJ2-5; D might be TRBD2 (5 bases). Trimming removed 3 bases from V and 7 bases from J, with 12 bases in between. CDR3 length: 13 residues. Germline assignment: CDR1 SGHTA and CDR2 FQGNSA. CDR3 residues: CASSFGSGVTQYF. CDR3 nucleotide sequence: TGTGCCAGCAGCTTCGGAAGCGGAGTGACCCAGTACTTC.

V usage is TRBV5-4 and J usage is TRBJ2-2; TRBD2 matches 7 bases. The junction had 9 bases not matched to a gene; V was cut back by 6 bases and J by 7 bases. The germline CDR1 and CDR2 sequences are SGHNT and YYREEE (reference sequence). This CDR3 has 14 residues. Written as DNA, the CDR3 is TGTGCCAGCATTCTTGCCGGGGGGAACGGGGAGCTGTTTTTT. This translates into CASILAGGNGELFF.

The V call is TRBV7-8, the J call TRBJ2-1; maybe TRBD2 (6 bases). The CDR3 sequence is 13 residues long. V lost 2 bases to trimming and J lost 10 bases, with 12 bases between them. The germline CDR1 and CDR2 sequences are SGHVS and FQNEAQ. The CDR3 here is CASSLSGRGEQFF. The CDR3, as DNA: TGTGCCAGCAGCTTATCCGGGAGAGGCGAGCAGTTCTTC.

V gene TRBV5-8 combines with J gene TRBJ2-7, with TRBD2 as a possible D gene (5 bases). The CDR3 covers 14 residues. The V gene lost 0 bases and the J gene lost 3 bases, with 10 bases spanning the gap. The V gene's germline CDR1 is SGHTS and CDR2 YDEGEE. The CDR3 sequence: CASSLVGGSYEQYF. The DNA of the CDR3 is TGTGCCAGCAGCTTGGTTGGTGGGAGCTACGAGCAGTACTTC.

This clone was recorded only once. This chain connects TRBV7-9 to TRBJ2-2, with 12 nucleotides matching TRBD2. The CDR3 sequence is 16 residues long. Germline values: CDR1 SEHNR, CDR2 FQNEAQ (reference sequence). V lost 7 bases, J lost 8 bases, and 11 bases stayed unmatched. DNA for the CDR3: TGTGCCAGCATCCTACTAGCGGGAGGAGTTGAAGGGGAGCTGTTTTTT. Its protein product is CASILLAGGVEGELFF. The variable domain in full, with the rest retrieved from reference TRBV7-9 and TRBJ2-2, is DTGVSQNPRHKITKRGQNVTFRCDPISEHNRLYWYRQTLGQGPEFLTYFQNEAQLEKSRLLSDRFSAERPKGSFSTLEIQRTEQGDSAMYLCASILLAGGVEGELFFGEGSRLTVL.

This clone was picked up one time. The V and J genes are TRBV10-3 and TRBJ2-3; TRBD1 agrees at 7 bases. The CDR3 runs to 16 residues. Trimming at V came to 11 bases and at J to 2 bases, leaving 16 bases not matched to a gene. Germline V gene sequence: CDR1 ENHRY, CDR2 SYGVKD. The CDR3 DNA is TGTGCCGTTTCGACAGGGATTACGGCTTCCACAGATACGCAGTATTTT. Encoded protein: CAVSTGITASTDTQYF.

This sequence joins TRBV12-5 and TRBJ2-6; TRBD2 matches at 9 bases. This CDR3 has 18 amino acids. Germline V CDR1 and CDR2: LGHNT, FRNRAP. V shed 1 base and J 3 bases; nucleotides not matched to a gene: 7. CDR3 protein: CASGLAIAGVIGANVLTF. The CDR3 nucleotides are TGTGCTAGTGGTTTGGCGATAGCGGGAGTAATTGGGGCCAACGTCCTGACTTTC.

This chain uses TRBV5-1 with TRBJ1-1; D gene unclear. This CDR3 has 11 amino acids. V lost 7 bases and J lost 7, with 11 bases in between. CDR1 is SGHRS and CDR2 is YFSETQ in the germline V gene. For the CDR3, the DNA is TGCGCCAGCCGGCAGGTGAATGAAGCTTTCTTT. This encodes CASRQVNEAFF.